This TCR beta chain emerged from a study of blood T cell repertoires in COVID-19. The V gene's germline CDR1 is LGHDT and CDR2 YNNKEL (reference sequence). The CDR3 totals 13 residues. V was pared by 9 bases and J by 5 bases, with 4 bases of the junction left unmatched. Libraries were prepared by immunoSEQ multiplex PCR; TCRdb keeps only in-frame clonotypes and omits some of them. The sample includes around 200,000 clones, 80% to 90% seen only once; the top ten take around 15%. The chain couples TRBV3-1 (or the pseudogene TRBV3-2) to TRBJ2-5; 12 bases are shared with TRBD2. The sequence came from a man aged 25-45 years with active or convalescent COVID-19. The sample consisted of peripheral blood. CDR3 sequence: CASDLAGGETQYF. As DNA, the CDR3 is TGTGCCAGTGACCTAGCGGGAGGGGAGACCCAGTACTTC.